This T cell receptor (beta chain) was obtained from a study of shared clonotypes between healthy human individuals. Study-level background: CD8 memory received one plate per donor, CD8 naive two, CD4 memory three and CD4 naive three.

Assay used: immunoSEQ multiplex PCR; TCRdb lists only in-frame clones, some missing. Here the sample spans approximately 2.5 million clones, roughly 92% being singletons. The CDR3 runs 15 residues. In germline, CDR1 is MDHEN, CDR2 SYDVKM. Trimming removed 3 bases from V and 6 bases from J; junction bases left unmatched: 6. The TCR was taken from a man aged 18 to 29 in good health. The chain couples TRBV28 to TRBJ2-1; 9 positions agree with TRBD2. What was sequenced was naive CD4+ T cells sorted from blood. Regarding subset: CD45RA+ positively selected. CDR3 coding DNA: TGTGCCAGCAGTTTTGCGGGGGGGCCCCTCAATGAGCAGTTCTTC. Protein sequence: CASSFAGGPLNEQFF.